These T cell receptor beta chains were read from a single sample in a study of blood T cell repertoires in COVID-19. Sequencing was performed with immunoSEQ multiplex PCR; in TCRdb, only in-frame clones are kept and a portion is missing. The sample includes approximately 290,000 clones, approximately 83% of them seen just once. The sample comprised PBMCs or T cells enriched from blood (not recorded which). The receptors shown here come from a woman aged 25-40 years who had recovered from COVID-19. CDR3s include the opening cysteine and the closing phenylalanine or tryptophan. A D gene is named only where the DNA matches it firmly. Size is stated for part of the rows, as once, few or many counts, or as a class when the clone is expanded.

V gene: TRBV2
J gene: TRBJ2-1
clone size: NA
D gene: TRBD1
CDR3 DNA: TGTGCCAGCCAATCGGGACAGGCCTACAATGAGCAGTTCTTC
CDR3 protein: CASQSGQAYNEQFF

V gene: TRBV9
J gene: TRBJ2-1
clone size: NA
D gene: NA
CDR3 DNA: TGTGCCAGCAGCGTAGCTGATCTGAGCGTCGATGAGCAGTTCTTC
CDR3 protein: CASSVADLSVDEQFF

V gene: TRBV3-1/TRBV3-2
J gene: TRBJ1-3
clone size: NA
D gene: NA
CDR3 DNA: TGTGCCAGCAGCCAGGGCTACTCTGGAAACACCATATATTTT
CDR3 protein: CASSQGYSGNTIYF

V gene: TRBV6-1
J gene: TRBJ2-3
clone size: NA
D gene: NA
CDR3 DNA: TGTGCCAGCAGTGAATTGGGGGGATGGATGCAGTATTTT
CDR3 protein: CASSELGGWMQYF

V gene: TRBV6-4
J gene: TRBJ2-3
clone size: NA
D gene: TRBD2
CDR3 DNA: TGTGCCAGCAGTGAGCTAGCGGGAACAGATACGCAGTATTTT
CDR3 protein: CASSELAGTDTQYF

V gene: TRBV5-1
J gene: TRBJ1-4
clone size: NA
D gene: TRBD1
CDR3 DNA: TGCGCCAGCAGCTTCACGGGTCCAGGGGGATATTTCGGTTCTAATGAAAAACTGTTTTTT
CDR3 protein: CASSFTGPGGYFGSNEKLFF

V gene: TRBV28
J gene: TRBJ2-4
clone size: NA
D gene: NA
CDR3 DNA: TGTGCCAGCAGTTTAAGGGGGGCCAAAAACATTCAGTACTTC
CDR3 protein: CASSLRGAKNIQYF

V gene: TRBV5-1
J gene: TRBJ2-1
clone size: NA
D gene: NA
CDR3 DNA: TGCGCCAGCAGCTTGAGCAGGTTTGGAGAGCAGTTCTTC
CDR3 protein: CASSLSRFGEQFF

V gene: TRBV28
J gene: TRBJ2-1
clone size: NA
D gene: NA
CDR3 DNA: TGTGCCAGCAGTCCTGGGACACTAGGCGAGCAGTTCTTC
CDR3 protein: CASSPGTLGEQFF

V gene: TRBV7-9
J gene: TRBJ1-3
clone size: NA
D gene: NA
CDR3 DNA: TGTGCCAGCAAAGGGACAAGACCCCTGGACAACACCATATATTTT
CDR3 protein: CASKGTRPLDNTIYF

V gene: TRBV28
J gene: TRBJ1-1
clone size: NA
D gene: TRBD1
CDR3 DNA: TGTGCCAGCCCAGGGCGGGAAGCAGGGGGACTTGACACTGAAGCTTTCTTT
CDR3 protein: CASPGREAGGLDTEAFF

V gene: TRBV27
J gene: TRBJ2-5
clone size: NA
D gene: NA
CDR3 DNA: TGTGCCAGCAGTCCCGGACAGGCGGGGAAGACCCAGTACTTC
CDR3 protein: CASSPGQAGKTQYF

V gene: TRBV18
J gene: TRBJ2-7
clone size: NA
D gene: TRBD1
CDR3 DNA: TGTGCCAGCTCCCGGGACAGCAGCTCCTACGAGCAGTACTTC
CDR3 protein: CASSRDSSSYEQYF

V gene: TRBV11-2
J gene: TRBJ2-5
clone size: NA
D gene: NA
CDR3 DNA: TGTGCCAGCAGCTTAGACCCTTTCCGAGAGACCCAGTACTTC
CDR3 protein: CASSLDPFRETQYF

V gene: TRBV28
J gene: TRBJ1-1
clone size: NA
D gene: NA
CDR3 DNA: TGTGCCAGCAGTCGCAGACAGCCTGAAGCTTTCTTT
CDR3 protein: CASSRRQPEAFF

V gene: TRBV25-1
J gene: TRBJ2-3
clone size: NA
D gene: TRBD1
CDR3 DNA: TGTGCCAGCAGTCTCCGTGGGACAGGGTACACAGATACGCAGTATTTT
CDR3 protein: CASSLRGTGYTDTQYF

V gene: TRBV4-1
J gene: TRBJ2-2
clone size: NA
D gene: TRBD2
CDR3 DNA: TGCGCCAGCAGCCAAGATCTCAGCGGGGCCGCGGCCGGGGAGCTGTTTTTT
CDR3 protein: CASSQDLSGAAAGELFF

V gene: TRBV27
J gene: TRBJ2-5
clone size: NA
D gene: TRBD2
CDR3 DNA: TGTGCCAGCAGTTCGACGACTAGCGGAGCTCTGGGGCACGAGACCCAGTACTTC
CDR3 protein: CASSSTTSGALGHETQYF

V gene: TRBV10-2
J gene: TRBJ2-4
clone size: NA
D gene: NA
CDR3 DNA: TGCGCCAGCAGCTCGAACAGAAACATTCAGTACTTC
CDR3 protein: CASSSNRNIQYF

V gene: TRBV28
J gene: TRBJ2-7
clone size: NA
D gene: NA
CDR3 DNA: TGTGCCAGTCTAGGCTCTTCTAAGGGGTACGAGCAGTACTTC
CDR3 protein: CASLGSSKGYEQYF

V gene: TRBV28
J gene: TRBJ1-6
clone size: NA
D gene: NA
CDR3 DNA: TGTGCCAGCAGTTTCGGGGGGGCTAATTCACCCCTCCACTTT
CDR3 protein: CASSFGGANSPLHF

V gene: TRBV30
J gene: TRBJ1-6
clone size: NA
D gene: NA
CDR3 DNA: TGTGCCTGGGCAGGCTATAATTCACCCCTCCACTTT
CDR3 protein: CAWAGYNSPLHF

V gene: TRBV19
J gene: TRBJ2-5
clone size: NA
D gene: TRBD1
CDR3 DNA: TGTGCCAGTAAAAGGGGGACAGGGGCCCTCGGGGAGACCCAGTACTTC
CDR3 protein: CASKRGTGALGETQYF

V gene: TRBV20-1
J gene: TRBJ2-5
clone size: NA
D gene: NA
CDR3 DNA: TGCAGTGCTAGCGGGGGTGAGACCCAGTACTTC
CDR3 protein: CSASGGETQYF

V gene: TRBV28
J gene: TRBJ1-3
clone size: NA
D gene: NA
CDR3 DNA: TGTGCCAGCAGTCCTCCAGGGGCCAGCTTTGGAAACACCATATATTTT
CDR3 protein: CASSPPGASFGNTIYF

V gene: TRBV5-1
J gene: TRBJ1-1
clone size: NA
D gene: NA
CDR3 DNA: TGCGCCAGCAGCTTGATAGCAGGGGAGAACACTGAAGCTTTCTTT
CDR3 protein: CASSLIAGENTEAFF

V gene: TRBV4-2
J gene: TRBJ2-3
clone size: NA
D gene: NA
CDR3 DNA: TGTGCCAGCAGACGGGCAGGGGTTTCCACAGATACGCAGTATTTT
CDR3 protein: CASRRAGVSTDTQYF

V gene: TRBV5-6
J gene: TRBJ1-1
clone size: NA
D gene: TRBD1
CDR3 DNA: TGTGCCAGCAGCGTCGAGACAGGGGGCGGATTAGGCACTGAAGCTTTCTTT
CDR3 protein: CASSVETGGGLGTEAFF

V gene: TRBV30
J gene: TRBJ1-2
clone size: few
D gene: TRBD1
CDR3 DNA: TGTGCCTGGAGCCATGACAGGGGGCTTGGCTACACCTTC
CDR3 protein: CAWSHDRGLGYTF

V gene: TRBV20-1
J gene: TRBJ2-7
clone size: NA
D gene: NA
CDR3 DNA: TGCAGTGCTAGCCGTCGGGACGAGCAGTACTTC
CDR3 protein: CSASRRDEQYF

V gene: TRBV21-1
J gene: TRBJ2-6
clone size: NA
D gene: NA
CDR3 DNA: TGTGCCAGCAGTTGCGGCAGCTCTGGGGCCAACGTCCTGACTTTC
CDR3 protein: CASSCGSSGANVLTF

V gene: TRBV13
J gene: TRBJ2-7
clone size: NA
D gene: TRBD2
CDR3 DNA: TGTGCCAGCAGCCCAACCGGGACTACCTACGAGCAGTACTTC
CDR3 protein: CASSPTGTTYEQYF

V gene: TRBV7-5
J gene: TRBJ2-1
clone size: NA
D gene: NA
CDR3 DNA: TGTGCCAGAAGCTTAACTGCGTACCACACCAGGGAGCAGTTCTTC
CDR3 protein: CARSLTAYHTREQFF

V gene: TRBV10-3
J gene: TRBJ2-1
clone size: few
D gene: NA
CDR3 DNA: TGTGCCATCAGAAGGACAGAGGGTGAGCAGTTCTTC
CDR3 protein: CAIRRTEGEQFF

V gene: TRBV5-4
J gene: TRBJ1-5
clone size: NA
D gene: NA
CDR3 DNA: TGTGCCAGCAGCTCGGAGGGTAGCAATCAGCCCCAGCATTTT
CDR3 protein: CASSSEGSNQPQHF

V gene: TRBV19
J gene: TRBJ1-2
clone size: once
D gene: TRBD1
CDR3 DNA: TGTGCCAGTAGGGATAACAGGGGAACCCTCGGCTATGGCTACACCTTC
CDR3 protein: CASRDNRGTLGYGYTF

V gene: TRBV2
J gene: TRBJ1-1
clone size: NA
D gene: NA
CDR3 DNA: TGTGCCAGCAGTGTGGGGACAATCCTCTTCGCTTTCTTT
CDR3 protein: CASSVGTILFAFF

V gene: TRBV5-1
J gene: TRBJ1-1
clone size: NA
D gene: NA
CDR3 DNA: TGCGCCAGCAAACGGGAGTCATACACTGAAGCTTTCTTT
CDR3 protein: CASKRESYTEAFF

V gene: TRBV5-1
J gene: TRBJ2-2
clone size: NA
D gene: NA
CDR3 DNA: TGCGCCAGCAGCTTGGTTGGGCTGGACACCGGGGAGCTGTTTTTT
CDR3 protein: CASSLVGLDTGELFF

V gene: TRBV12-2
J gene: TRBJ1-5
clone size: NA
D gene: NA
CDR3 DNA: TGTGCAAGTCGCTTAGAAGGGACAGGAGGAGGTCAGCCCCAGCATTTT
CDR3 protein: CASRLEGTGGGQPQHF

V gene: TRBV27
J gene: TRBJ1-2
clone size: NA
D gene: TRBD1
CDR3 DNA: TGTGCCAGCAACGGGAGAGGGGGCAACTATGGCTACACCTTC
CDR3 protein: CASNGRGGNYGYTF

V gene: TRBV4-1
J gene: TRBJ2-5
clone size: NA
D gene: NA
CDR3 DNA: TGCGCCAGCAGCCAAGATAGGACAGCTTCTGGGGAGACCCAGTACTTC
CDR3 protein: CASSQDRTASGETQYF

V gene: TRBV7-9
J gene: TRBJ1-1
clone size: once
D gene: NA
CDR3 DNA: TGTGCCAGCAGCCTATTCACCGGGACAATTAACACTGAAGCTTTCTTT
CDR3 protein: CASSLFTGTINTEAFF

V gene: TRBV9
J gene: TRBJ1-2
clone size: NA
D gene: TRBD1
CDR3 DNA: TGTGCCAGCAGCACAGGGGGCTCCCACTATGGCTACACCTTC
CDR3 protein: CASSTGGSHYGYTF

V gene: TRBV10-3
J gene: TRBJ2-6
clone size: once
D gene: NA
CDR3 DNA: TGTGCCATCAGTGACGACACGGGAGCTGCCAACGTCCTGACTTTC
CDR3 protein: CAISDDTGAANVLTF

V gene: TRBV28
J gene: TRBJ2-3
clone size: NA
D gene: TRBD1
CDR3 DNA: TGTGCCAGCAGTTTAGAAAAGACAGGGGGAACAGATACGCAGTATTTT
CDR3 protein: CASSLEKTGGTDTQYF